The following is a T cell receptor (beta chain) sequence with its context. The target antigen is unknown. This sequence may be a read error, since a much larger clone differs from it by one base. This entry is derived from a study of T-cell reconstitution after alpha-beta-depleted transplantation in children. Study observations and caveats: Surviving recipient T cells and thymic progenitors underlay high day-60 TCRbeta diversity in some patients.

From germline, CDR1 is DFQATT and CDR2 SNEGSKA (reference sequence). This CDR3 comprises 14 residues. Using unique molecular identifiers, the investigators prepared the TCRbeta library. TCRdb used MiXCR to reprocess the PCR reads, holding one entry per CDR3 protein. Of 200,000 to 250,000 distinct CDR3 sequences in the sample, 6.5% to 10% were seen once. The source of this sequence is a male patient aged 5 to 17 who had a stem cell transplant for acute lymphoblastic leukemia, so the T cells may come from the graft donor. The J gene is TRBJ2-2, the V gene TRBV20-1; D tentatively reads TRBD1 or TRBD2 (5 bases each). The sequencing here drew on PBMCs, mostly from graft donor cells, taken 180 days after TCRalphabeta/CD19-depleted stem cell transplant. The CDR3 DNA reads as TGCAGTGCTAGAGATTGGGGGAACACCAGGGAGCTGTTTTTT. Translated: CSARDWGNTRELFF.